This T cell receptor beta chain was recovered during a study of shared clonotypes between healthy human individuals. Measured with immunoSEQ multiplex PCR; TCRdb has only the in-frame clones, and not every one. The table records under 1,100,000 clones, around 75% of them present only once. Losses at the gene ends were 6 bases for V and 8 bases for J; bases not matched to a gene: 9. The CDR3 is 13 amino acids. CDR1 is SGHTA, CDR2 FQGNSA, per germline. In this sample, this clone turned up a few times. This chain uses TRBV7-2 with TRBJ1-2; 7 nucleotides match TRBD1. This TCR was sampled from a man younger than 35 in good health. Source material: memory CD4+ T cells sorted from blood. Subset: CD45RA-negative fraction. CDR3: CASSPDRVGGYTF. The CDR3 DNA sequence: TGTGCCAGCAGTCCCGACAGGGTTGGCGGCTACACCTTC.